This is a list of T cell receptor beta chains from one sample in a study of blood T cell repertoires in COVID-19. Assay: immunoSEQ multiplex PCR; the TCRdb copy retains only in-frame clones and omits some. In the table there are around 180,000 clones, approximately 73% of which are singletons. The sequenced sample consisted of PBMCs or T cells enriched from blood (not recorded which). The receptors here all came from a woman aged 45-65 years with acute COVID-19. Both conserved end residues are part of each CDR3. D genes are given only for firm matches. Expanded clones are given a class, and other clones once, few, many or no size at all.

D	size	V	J	CDR3
.	.	TRBV18	TRBJ2-5	CASSPPQGGNKLQETQYF
.	.	TRBV11-3	TRBJ1-1	CASSLQGNTEAFF
TRBD1	.	TRBV3-1/TRBV3-2	TRBJ1-2	CASSPQGAYGYTF
.	few	TRBV6-1	TRBJ1-2	CASSGGGGWANYGYTF
.	.	TRBV3-1/TRBV3-2	TRBJ1-2	CASSQDSLAYGYTF
.	.	TRBV21-1	TRBJ1-6	CATLDARPNSYNSPLHF
.	.	TRBV18	TRBJ2-5	CASSPIGGETQYF
TRBD1	.	TRBV19	TRBJ1-5	CASSRQGLSNQPQHF
TRBD2	.	TRBV27	TRBJ2-2	CASSWRGGRIGELFF
TRBD1	.	TRBV3-1/TRBV3-2	TRBJ2-6	CASSQDYGQDGSGANVLTF
.	.	TRBV24-1	TRBJ1-1	CATSQGGQGEAFF
.	.	TRBV4-1	TRBJ2-1	CASSQEAATPQFF
TRBD2	once	TRBV7-2	TRBJ2-5	CASSPNRGGETQYF
.	.	TRBV18	TRBJ1-5	CASSPVKGLNQPQHF
TRBD2	.	TRBV19	TRBJ2-1	CASSIFTQTSAGNNEQFF
.	.	TRBV28	TRBJ1-4	CAIDAGAGEKLFF
TRBD1	.	TRBV7-9	TRBJ1-1	CASSDTGVNEAFF
TRBD1	.	TRBV7-3	TRBJ2-1	CASSLSGTGYSDEQFF
.	.	TRBV29-1	TRBJ2-4	CSVLRRDIQYF
.	.	TRBV19	TRBJ1-5	CASSISMISNQPQHF
.	few	TRBV19	TRBJ1-5	CASKDRPGDQPQHF
.	.	TRBV4-1	TRBJ2-6	CASSRGPSGSSGANVLTF
.	.	TRBV9	TRBJ2-3	CASSVGGGADTQYF
TRBD1	.	TRBV30	TRBJ1-2	CAWSVGDSYGYTF
TRBD1	.	TRBV5-5	TRBJ1-4	CASSDRGLNEKLFF